The next 10 T cell receptor beta chains were all read from a single sample in a study of cytomegalovirus exposure and HLA in healthy donors (dated by TCRdb to about 2017). Receptor amplification or capture employed the immunoSEQ multiplex PCR assay. The multiplex PCR relied on a mix of 60 forward primers for TCR Vbeta segments and 13 reverse primers for TCR Jbeta segments. This is the immuneACCESS table as TCRdb keeps it, with only in-frame sequences that have V and J called. A part of the clones is gone; compared with another copy, unresolved V genes explain less than half, and the rest is unexplained. The sample table lists about 110,000 clones, 80% of them with a count of one. In total, the top ten clones hold just under 3% of the sample. The sequenced sample was PBMCs. These receptors were taken from a woman in her fifties or sixties in good health and CMV-seropositive.

About this clone itself: An end of the junction differs from the germline gene, which may be a read error. Other DNA sequences from this sample encode an identical CDR3 as well. This sequence joins TRBV6-5 and TRBJ2-7, with 8 bases aligning to TRBD1. CDR3 length: 13 residues. Germline V gene data show CDR1 as MNHEY and CDR2 as SVGAGI. The CDR3 sequence: CATLNRGSYEQYF. CDR3 in DNA: TGCGCCACCTTGAACAGGGGGAGTTACGAGCAGTACTTC.

The chain combines TRBV5-1 with TRBJ2-7, with 11 nucleotides matching TRBD1. Looked up from germline, CDR1 is SGHRS and CDR2 is YFSETQ. With V trimmed by 2 bases and J by 4 bases, 5 bases remained unmatched. The CDR3 covers 15 residues. As DNA, the CDR3 is TGCGCCAGCAGCTTCCGGACAGGGGGCGAGTACGAGCAGTACTTC. Amino acid sequence: CASSFRTGGEYEQYF.

CDR3 protein: CSVRGTGEEGYTF. The CDR3 bases are TGCAGCGTGAGGGGGACAGGGGAGGAGGGCTACACCTTC. The V and J genes are TRBV29-1 and TRBJ1-2; 10 nucleotides match TRBD1. With 6 bases clipped from V and 8 bases from J, the junction kept 9 bases outside the gene matches. The CDR3 has 13 amino acids. CDR1 SQVTM and CDR2 ANQGSEA come from the germline V gene.

The chain is built from TRBV5-1 and TRBJ2-2; D remains ambiguous. The CDR3 spans 14 residues. CDR1 is SGHRS and CDR2 is YFSETQ in the germline V gene. V was clipped by 7 bases and J by 4 bases, with 14 bases between them. CDR3: CASRDAGGTGELFF. In DNA form, the CDR3 reads TGCGCCAGCCGAGACGCAGGTGGCACCGGGGAGCTGTTTTTT. The full variable domain, in which reference TRBV5-1 and TRBJ2-2 provide the parts outside the CDR3, is KAGVTQTPRYLIKTRGQQVTLSCSPISGHRSVSWYQQTPGQGLQFLFEYFSETQRNKGNFPGRFSGRQFSNSRSEMNVSTLELGDSALYLCASRDAGGTGELFFGEGSRLTVL.

The chain couples TRBV7-9 to TRBJ2-5, with 10 bases identical to TRBD2. The CDR3 is made up of 17 amino acids. Germline V gives CDR1 SEHNR, CDR2 FQNEAQ (reference sequence). With V trimmed by 8 bases and J by 5 bases, 17 bases remained unmatched. Here the CDR3 DNA reads TGTGCCAGCCAGGCCCTAGCGGGAGCGTGGATGGGGGAGACCCAGTACTTC. As protein: CASQALAGAWMGETQYF.

This clone was detected a few times. This chain links TRBV7-9 with TRBJ2-7, with D possibly matching TRBD1 (5 bases). Germline V CDR1 and CDR2: SEHNR, FQNEAQ (reference sequence). This CDR3 is built from 14 residues. Trimming took off 4 bases at V and 1 base at J, with 11 bases between the two ends. CDR3 in DNA: TGTGCCAGCAGCTATACAGGAAGATCCTACGAGCAGTACTTC. Translating it yields CASSYTGRSYEQYF.

This rearrangement joins TRBV5-1 to TRBJ2-1; 8 bases map to TRBD1. Per the germline V gene, CDR1 is SGHRS and CDR2 is YFSETQ. CDR3 length equals 15 residues. V dropped 0 bases and J dropped 3; count of bases not matched to a gene: 2. In DNA form, the CDR3 reads TGCGCCAGCAGCTTGGAAGGACAGGGCTACAATGAGCAGTTCTTC. Amino acid sequence: CASSLEGQGYNEQFF.

This clone was picked up a small number of times. J is TRBJ2-7 and V is TRBV2, with 7 bases aligning to TRBD1. CDR3 length: 14 residues. CDR1 is SNHLY, CDR2 FYNNEI, per germline. V shed 6 bases and J 4 bases; nucleotides not matched to a gene: 9. CDR3 protein: CASRFRDRGYEQYF. For the CDR3, the DNA is TGTGCCAGCAGGTTCCGGGACAGAGGTTACGAGCAGTACTTC. The entire variable domain, with the rest obtained from reference TRBV2 and TRBJ2-7, is as follows: EPEVTQTPSHQVTQMGQEVILRCVPISNHLYFYWYRQILGQKVEFLVSFYNNEISEKSEIFDDQFSVERPDGSNFTLKIRSTKLEDSAMYFCASRFRDRGYEQYFGPGTRLTVT.

The chain is built from TRBV6-5 and TRBJ1-5, with TRBD1 identical over 8 bases. J lost 6 bases, V lost 9 bases, and 7 bases had no gene match. This CDR3 is 13 amino acids long. CDR1 is MNHEY and CDR2 is SVGAGI in the germline V gene. CDR3 nucleotide sequence: TGTGCCAGTGGAAGGACAGGGAGTCAGCCCCAGCATTTT. It yields the protein CASGRTGSQPQHF.

The chain joins TRBV28 to TRBJ2-5; no firm D call. V lost 6 bases and J lost 0, with 8 bases in between. The CDR3 consists of 13 residues. Germline V lookup: CDR1 MDHEN, CDR2 SYDVKM. The DNA of the CDR3 is TGTGCCAGCAGCCGTCCGTACCAAGAGACCCAGTACTTC. This codes for CASSRPYQETQYF.